The rows below give T cell receptor beta chains drawn from one sample of a study of early T cells in non-severe SARS-CoV-2 infection. In TCRdb, the 5' RACE reads were re-called with MiXCR into one record per CDR3 protein. The table lists tens of thousands of distinct CDR3 sequences, around an eighth of them singletons. Sequenced material: whole blood, taken at baseline. The receptors shown here come from an adult who was a healthcare worker with PCR-confirmed SARS-CoV-2 infection or an uninfected control (not recorded which). The CDR3 runs from the conserved cysteine through the conserved F or W. The order of the fields is J gene, V gene, CDR3 protein.

j_call: TRBJ1-5
v_call: TRBV3-1
cdr3_aa: CASSQNRGSQPQHF

j_call: TRBJ1-4
v_call: TRBV7-9
cdr3_aa: CASSLSQVNEKLFF

j_call: TRBJ1-1
v_call: TRBV28
cdr3_aa: CASSSLGVYGTEAFF

j_call: TRBJ1-6
v_call: TRBV20-1
cdr3_aa: CSATGGSPLHF

j_call: TRBJ2-5
v_call: TRBV3-1
cdr3_aa: CASSQNRGKMTQYF

j_call: TRBJ2-1
v_call: TRBV3-1
cdr3_aa: CASSQGPGGGNEQFF

j_call: TRBJ2-2
v_call: TRBV20-1
cdr3_aa: CSATQDTGELFF

j_call: TRBJ1-4
v_call: TRBV29-1
cdr3_aa: CSVEPVRGHEKLFF

j_call: TRBJ2-2
v_call: TRBV27
cdr3_aa: CASSLSPSGEDTGELFF

j_call: TRBJ2-2
v_call: TRBV19
cdr3_aa: CASNVFLANTGELFF

j_call: TRBJ1-1
v_call: TRBV19
cdr3_aa: CASSIEGQGRPITEAFF

j_call: TRBJ1-3
v_call: TRBV6-6
cdr3_aa: CASSYFVGRGNTIYF

j_call: TRBJ1-1
v_call: TRBV7-6
cdr3_aa: CASSPSGSLNTEAFF

j_call: TRBJ2-2
v_call: TRBV3-1
cdr3_aa: CASSRRQGTNTGELFF

j_call: TRBJ1-5
v_call: TRBV12-3/TRBV12-4
cdr3_aa: CASSLSINQPQHF

j_call: TRBJ2-3
v_call: TRBV20-1
cdr3_aa: CSASILAGGADLGTDTQYF

j_call: TRBJ1-2
v_call: TRBV6-5
cdr3_aa: CASSYFYGERGGGYTF

j_call: TRBJ2-3
v_call: TRBV6-5
cdr3_aa: CASSYGAGLAASTDTQYF

j_call: TRBJ1-4
v_call: TRBV6-6
cdr3_aa: CATIPRTTNEKLFF

j_call: TRBJ1-6
v_call: TRBV28
cdr3_aa: CASSTPHGVVSPLHF

j_call: TRBJ2-3
v_call: TRBV20-1
cdr3_aa: CSATRTSGGKGPDTQYF

j_call: TRBJ2-3
v_call: TRBV28
cdr3_aa: CASSFAAGAMSTDTQYF

j_call: TRBJ2-7
v_call: TRBV28
cdr3_aa: CASSLGGVTVYEQYF

j_call: TRBJ1-2
v_call: TRBV29-1
cdr3_aa: CSAMGLQGAEYGYTF

j_call: TRBJ1-1
v_call: TRBV7-9
cdr3_aa: CASSLDMAFF

j_call: TRBJ2-7
v_call: TRBV28
cdr3_aa: CASTHNYEQYF

j_call: TRBJ1-3
v_call: TRBV5-4
cdr3_aa: CASSFQGATGNTIYF

j_call: TRBJ1-1
v_call: TRBV7-8
cdr3_aa: CASSKQGYTEAFF

j_call: TRBJ2-7
v_call: TRBV5-1
cdr3_aa: CASSLVAGGSYKQYF

j_call: TRBJ1-4
v_call: TRBV12-3/TRBV12-4
cdr3_aa: CASSSQGSREKLFF

j_call: TRBJ1-1
v_call: TRBV7-9
cdr3_aa: CASTWEGLVPEAFF

j_call: TRBJ2-3
v_call: TRBV2
cdr3_aa: CASSVTGTTDTQYF

j_call: TRBJ1-5
v_call: TRBV18
cdr3_aa: CASSPSRTGVEQPQHF

j_call: TRBJ1-5
v_call: TRBV4-1
cdr3_aa: CASSQGDMAGQPQHF

j_call: TRBJ2-7
v_call: TRBV20-1
cdr3_aa: CSARDPGTGALGGQYF

j_call: TRBJ1-1
v_call: TRBV14
cdr3_aa: CASRYRGTEAFF

j_call: TRBJ2-1
v_call: TRBV7-2
cdr3_aa: CASSSFGGPSSYNEQFF

j_call: TRBJ2-3
v_call: TRBV7-6
cdr3_aa: CASSLVAGTSTDTQYF

j_call: TRBJ1-1
v_call: TRBV4-3
cdr3_aa: CASSQEGVWDTEAFF

j_call: TRBJ2-5
v_call: TRBV5-1
cdr3_aa: CASSWGSYQETQYF

j_call: TRBJ2-3
v_call: TRBV11-2
cdr3_aa: CASSAHITDTQYF

j_call: TRBJ2-1
v_call: TRBV12-3/TRBV12-4
cdr3_aa: CASSFLAGVVNEQFF

j_call: TRBJ1-2
v_call: TRBV27
cdr3_aa: CASKTGGGGYGYTF

j_call: TRBJ1-6
v_call: TRBV4-1
cdr3_aa: CASSQNPTGIGSPLHF

j_call: TRBJ2-2
v_call: TRBV6-5
cdr3_aa: CASSRERGTSTGELFF

j_call: TRBJ2-5
v_call: TRBV6-2/TRBV6-3
cdr3_aa: CASSYYYTQYF

j_call: TRBJ1-1
v_call: TRBV20-1
cdr3_aa: CSAMWAAEAFF

j_call: TRBJ1-4
v_call: TRBV19
cdr3_aa: CASSYREVNEKLFF

j_call: TRBJ2-1
v_call: TRBV18
cdr3_aa: CASSPTSGGAAEQFF

j_call: TRBJ1-2
v_call: TRBV29-1
cdr3_aa: CSVTRMITEGYTF

j_call: TRBJ1-1
v_call: TRBV4-1
cdr3_aa: CASSQAPGYTEAFF

j_call: TRBJ2-5
v_call: TRBV5-1
cdr3_aa: CASSWRGQGAQETQYF

j_call: TRBJ2-7
v_call: TRBV12-2
cdr3_aa: CASRHYEQYF

j_call: TRBJ1-1
v_call: TRBV7-6
cdr3_aa: CASSPAGTEVFF

j_call: TRBJ2-3
v_call: TRBV11-2
cdr3_aa: CASSQTSGRDTQYF